This T cell receptor beta chain was sequenced in a study of blood T cell repertoires in COVID-19. Study-level background: Researchers got acute and convalescent COVID-19 samples from the United States, Italy and Spain. PBMCs, B-cell-depleted T cells, or T cells were the source of the cDNA or gDNA that made up the material.

As handled by the study authors: Amplified reference gene primers provided the basis for estimating nucleated cell counts. Profiled with immunoSEQ multiplex PCR; TCRdb holds only in-frame clones, not every one. D and trimming were read from the DNA, whereas the V and J calls and clone size are those reported in that table. Of fewer than 85,000 clones listed, roughly 80% are singletons. V shed 0 bases and J shed 7 bases, with 8 bases lying between them. The CDR3 is 14 residues long. Germline V gives CDR1 SGDLS, CDR2 YYNGEE. This clonotype was obtained from a woman aged 80 or older with active or convalescent COVID-19. This chain links TRBV9 with TRBJ1-6; D is unresolved. Sequenced: peripheral blood. The CDR3 here is CASSVATQNSPLHF. CDR3 sequence (DNA): TGTGCCAGCAGCGTAGCAACCCAGAATTCACCCCTCCACTTT.